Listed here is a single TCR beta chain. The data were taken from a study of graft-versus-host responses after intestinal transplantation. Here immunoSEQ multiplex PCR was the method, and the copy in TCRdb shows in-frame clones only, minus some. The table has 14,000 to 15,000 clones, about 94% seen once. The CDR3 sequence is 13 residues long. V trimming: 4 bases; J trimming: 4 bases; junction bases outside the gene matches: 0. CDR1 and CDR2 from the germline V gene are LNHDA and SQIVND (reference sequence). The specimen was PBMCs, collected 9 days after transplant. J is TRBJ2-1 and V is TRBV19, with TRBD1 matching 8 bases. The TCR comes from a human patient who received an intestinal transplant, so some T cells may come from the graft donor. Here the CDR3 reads CASSRQGYNEQFF. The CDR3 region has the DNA TGTGCCAGTAGTAGACAGGGGTACAATGAGCAGTTCTTC.